A single sample is the source of the 31 T cell receptor beta chains below, sequenced in a study of blood T cell repertoires in COVID-19. Clones were read by immunoSEQ multiplex PCR, and TCRdb kept only the in-frame ones, dropping some. The sample contains about 63,000 clones, roughly three quarters of which appear only once. Sequencing was performed on peripheral blood. The receptors shown here come from a woman aged 80 or over with acute or convalescent COVID-19.

The rearrangement uses TRBV5-1 and TRBJ2-1; 10 bases line up with TRBD2. There are 16 residues in the CDR3. Looked up from germline, CDR1 is SGHRS and CDR2 is YFSETQ. The junction had 1 base not matched to a gene; V was cut back by 0 bases and J by 1 base. The CDR3 DNA sequence: TGCGCCAGCAGCTTGGAACTAGCGGGATCCTACAATGAGCAGTTCTTC. As protein: CASSLELAGSYNEQFF.

The J gene is TRBJ1-3, the V gene TRBV6-4; 7 bases fit TRBD1. The length of the CDR3 is 15 residues. The V gene end was trimmed by 5 bases and the J gene end by 5 bases; junction bases not matched to a gene: 9. The germline V gene has CDR1 MRHNA and CDR2 SNTAGT. CDR3 region: CASSSAPGGRNTIYF. The DNA for the CDR3 is TGTGCCAGCAGTTCCGCGCCAGGGGGTAGAAACACCATATATTTT.

The chain recombines TRBV4-2 with TRBJ2-7; TRBD1 matches 10 bases. CDR1 is LGHNA, CDR2 YNFKEQ, per germline. The CDR3 extends over 16 amino acids. After removal of 1 base from V and 0 bases from J, the junction contained 3 bases not matched to a gene. CDR3 bases: TGTGCCAGCAGCCAAGCCGGACAGGGGGACTCCTACGAGCAGTACTTC. It encodes CASSQAGQGDSYEQYF.

In its sample, this clone was seen many times. The chain links TRBV21-1 to TRBJ1-2. TRBV21-1 is an annotated pseudogene. There are 13 residues in the CDR3. The CDR3 is CASFVEGRFGYTF. The CDR3 nucleotides are TGTGCCAGCTTCGTGGAGGGGCGGTTCGGCTACACCTTC.

The V and J genes are TRBV5-8 and TRBJ2-1, with D perhaps matching TRBD1 (6 bases). Germline V gives CDR1 SGHTS, CDR2 YDEGEE. The CDR3 is 15 amino acids. V was shortened by 0 bases and J by 2 bases, with 9 bases between the two germline ends. CDR3 in amino acids: CASSLAGAPYNEQFF. The CDR3 DNA reads as TGTGCCAGCAGCTTGGCAGGGGCCCCCTACAATGAGCAGTTCTTC.

The V call is TRBV6-1, the J call TRBJ1-1; the match to TRBD1 covers 7 bases. Looked up from germline, CDR1 is MNHNS and CDR2 is SASEGT. V lost 5 bases to trimming and J lost 5 bases; unmatched junction nucleotides: 11. The CDR3 sequence is 15 residues long. The CDR3 sequence: CASSLGQSSDTEAFF. The CDR3 region has the DNA TGTGCCAGCAGTTTGGGACAGTCGTCGGATACTGAAGCTTTCTTT.

This clone was counted between two and nine times. V is TRBV4-3 and J is TRBJ2-2; TRBD2 might be the D (5 bases). The CDR3 is 14 amino acids. The ends were cut back, 1 base at V and 7 bases at J, with 10 bases in the middle. Germline CDR1 reads LGHNA; CDR2 reads YSLEER. The CDR3: CASSQVGGVGELFF. As DNA, the CDR3 is TGCGCCAGCAGCCAAGTCGGAGGAGTCGGGGAGCTGTTTTTT.

The V and J genes are TRBV29-1 and TRBJ2-3; D gene uncertain. CDR3 length equals 11 residues. Germline V lookup: CDR1 SQVTM, CDR2 ANQGSEA. Trimming left V 6 bases short and J 4 bases short, with 8 bases between. The chain's CDR3 is CSVRLADTQYF. The CDR3, as DNA: TGCAGCGTGCGATTGGCAGATACGCAGTATTTT.

The chain couples TRBV27 to TRBJ1-1; no definite D call. The CDR3 consists of 16 residues. V shed 6 bases and J shed 4 bases, with 21 bases lying between them. In germline, CDR1 is MNHEY, CDR2 SMNVEV (reference sequence). DNA for the CDR3: TGTGCCAGCAGGAGGGAGGGTCAGACGAGGGCCACTGAAGCTTTCTTT. Translating it yields CASRREGQTRATEAFF.

This clone has a single count. V is TRBV5-4 and J is TRBJ1-5; no definite D call. Trimming cost V 0 bases and J 0 bases, with 10 bases left between them. The germline CDR1 and CDR2 sequences are SGHNT and YYREEE (reference sequence). The CDR3 is 16 residues long. In nucleotides, the CDR3 is TGTGCCAGCAGCTTGGGGCCAGAAAATAGCAATCAGCCCCAGCATTTT. Its protein is CASSLGPENSNQPQHF.

The chain uses TRBV18 and TRBJ1-1, with a weak D call TRBD1 (6 bases). V was shortened by 4 bases and J by 3 bases, with 9 bases between the two germline ends. The CDR3 extends over 13 amino acids. Per the germline V gene, CDR1 is KGHSH and CDR2 is LQKENI. The chain's CDR3 is CASSRDTYTEAFF. The CDR3 DNA sequence: TGTGCCAGCTCACGGGACACATACACTGAAGCTTTCTTT.

This clone was detected once. The V and J genes are TRBV6-5 and TRBJ1-1, with 7 bases that match TRBD1. Germline CDR1 and CDR2: MNHEY and SVGAGI. The CDR3 extends over 14 amino acids. J was trimmed by 3 bases and V by 7 bases; bases with no gene match: 8. CDR3 protein: CASTRDRADTEAFF. The CDR3 DNA reads TGTGCCAGCACCCGCGACAGGGCGGACACTGAAGCTTTCTTT.

This chain joins TRBV4-1 and TRBJ2-5, with 8 bases fitting TRBD1. CDR3 size: 16 residues. Germline assignment: CDR1 MGHRA and CDR2 YSYEKL. Trimming removed 1 base from V and 2 bases from J; junction bases left unmatched: 6. The CDR3 nucleotides read TGCGCCAGCAGCCAAGGTTACAGGGGGATTCAAGAGACCCAGTACTTC. It specifies CASSQGYRGIQETQYF.

This clone appeared once. J is TRBJ2-6 and V is TRBV28, with 9 bases fitting TRBD1. Trimming removed 10 bases from V and 0 bases from J; junction bases left unmatched: 10. There are 17 residues in the CDR3. Germline CDR1 reads MDHEN; CDR2 reads SYDVKM. In DNA, the CDR3 is TGTGCCACCTTAAGGGGACAGGGCTACTCTGGGGCCAACGTCCTGACTTTC. Residues: CATLRGQGYSGANVLTF.

CDR3 in amino acids: CASIKDSSNYGYTF. The CDR3, as DNA: TGTGCCAGCATTAAGGACTCGTCTAACTATGGCTACACCTTC. The J gene is TRBJ1-2, the V gene TRBV2; D is uncertain. The CDR3 consists of 14 residues. The ends were cut back, 7 bases at V and 0 bases at J, with 12 bases in the middle. Germline lookup yields CDR1 SNHLY and CDR2 FYNNEI.

J is TRBJ2-1 and V is TRBV30, with TRBD2 matching 10 bases. Germline V CDR1 and CDR2: GTSNPN, SVGIG (reference sequence). Germline trimming cut 2 bases from V and 9 bases from J; bases unmatched to any gene: 7. The CDR3 has 14 amino acids. The CDR3 nucleotides are TGTGCCTGGAGTTTGCCTAGCGGGAGTGTTGAGCAGTTCTTC. Translated, it gives CAWSLPSGSVEQFF.

This chain uses TRBV19 with TRBJ1-2, with TRBD1 matching 7 bases. V dropped 4 bases and J dropped 6; count of bases not matched to a gene: 5. The CDR3 covers 13 residues. Germline CDR1 is LNHDA and CDR2 is SQIVND (reference sequence). The CDR3 region has the DNA TGTGCCAGTAGTACCGCGACAGGGAATGGCTACACCTTC. This gives the protein CASSTATGNGYTF.

The DNA of the CDR3 is TGTGCCAGCAGTCTCTCGGAGGACACTGAAGCTTTCTTT. Residues: CASSLSEDTEAFF. The chain has TRBV6-6 and TRBJ1-1; D not resolved. V was clipped by 5 bases and J by 3 bases, with 10 bases between them. CDR1 and CDR2 from the germline V gene are MNHNY and SVGAGI (reference sequence). CDR3 size: 13 residues.

The chain combines TRBV25-1 with TRBJ2-3; a weak D match, TRBD1 (8 bases). CDR1 is MGHDK, CDR2 SYGVNS, per germline. The CDR3 runs 18 residues. Trimming cost V 4 bases and J 8 bases, with 28 bases left between them. CDR3 in DNA: TGTGCCAGCAGTGGGGACAGGAGAATCGCGGGAGTATCGGGTACGCAGTATTTT. Protein sequence: CASSGDRRIAGVSGTQYF.

This clone was counted between two and nine times. J is TRBJ1-2 and V is TRBV18, with a weak D call TRBD1 (5 bases). V was cut by 2 bases and J by 8 bases, with 12 bases left in between. There are 13 residues in the CDR3. Germline V gene data show CDR1 as KGHSH and CDR2 as LQKENI. Written as DNA, the CDR3 is TGTGCCAGCTCACCATTTGGAGGGGCGGGCTACACCTTC. Amino acids: CASSPFGGAGYTF.

This clone was seen a handful of times. The gene calls are TRBV29-1 and TRBJ1-5, with 8 bases fitting TRBD1. The CDR3 totals 13 residues. Trimming took 6 bases from V and 2 from J; bases not matched to a gene: 3. The germline CDR1 and CDR2 sequences are SQVTM and ANQGSEA. The CDR3, as DNA: TGCAGCGTCGTGACAGGGGGCAATCAGCCCCAGCATTTT. The encoded protein is CSVVTGGNQPQHF.

This clone was picked up a small number of times. The chain has TRBV12-3 or TRBV12-4 and TRBJ1-5, with 7 bases lining up with TRBD1. The CDR3 is 13 residues long. The J segment lost 7 bases and the V segment lost 6 bases, leaving 6 bases of the junction unmatched. Written as DNA, the CDR3 is TGTGCCAGCAGGGGGGACAGCGGGCAGCCCCAGCATTTT. Its protein is CASRGDSGQPQHF.

This clone occurred a few times. The chain carries TRBV27 and TRBJ2-4; D not certain. V lost 3 bases, J lost 4 bases, and 13 bases lay in between. CDR1 and CDR2 (germline): MNHEY, SMNVEV (reference sequence). CDR3 length: 15 residues. The CDR3 sequence is CASSFRVTNKNIQYF. CDR3 DNA: TGTGCCAGCAGTTTTCGGGTTACCAATAAAAACATTCAGTACTTC.

The gene calls are TRBV3-1 (or the pseudogene TRBV3-2) and TRBJ1-5; 10 bases align to TRBD1. The CDR3 has 14 amino acids. The ends lost 4 bases at V and 7 bases at J; junction bases unmatched: 4. Germline CDR1 reads LGHDT; CDR2 reads YNNKEL (reference sequence). The CDR3 DNA reads TGTGCCAGCAGCCGCCGGACAGGGGGGCAGCCCCAGCATTTT. Residues: CASSRRTGGQPQHF.

The chain is built from TRBV28 and TRBJ2-1; 8 bases fit TRBD2. The CDR3 has 17 residues. V shed 4 bases, J shed 3 bases, and the junction held 11 bases outside the gene matches. Germline CDR1 MDHEN, CDR2 SYDVKM. CDR3: CASSSGPRTSSYNEQFF. The CDR3 DNA reads as TGTGCCAGCAGTTCCGGCCCGAGGACTAGCAGCTACAATGAGCAGTTCTTC.

The rearrangement uses TRBV11-3 and TRBJ2-2; 10 positions agree with TRBD2. Germline V gives CDR1 SGHNT, CDR2 YENEEA. The CDR3 length is 18 residues. The V and J ends lost 0 bases and 7 bases, in that order; junction bases with no gene match: 11. This chain's CDR3 is CASSLEEASGSGGGELFF. CDR3 nucleotide sequence: TGTGCCAGCAGCTTAGAGGAGGCTAGCGGGAGTGGTGGCGGGGAGCTGTTTTTT.

This clone has a handful of counts. The rearrangement uses TRBV4-2 and TRBJ2-5, with 12 bases lining up with TRBD2. Germline V gives CDR1 LGHNA, CDR2 YNFKEQ. The J segment lost 3 bases and the V segment lost 4 bases, leaving 3 bases of the junction unmatched. The CDR3 is made up of 15 amino acids. CDR3 loop: CASSPRLAGEETQYF. DNA for the CDR3: TGTGCCAGCAGCCCTAGACTAGCGGGAGAAGAGACCCAGTACTTC.

The chain couples TRBV28 to TRBJ1-2; 8 bases agree with TRBD1. The CDR3 has 17 residues. Germline trimming cut 2 bases from V and 5 bases from J; bases unmatched to any gene: 13. Germline loops: CDR1 MDHEN, CDR2 SYDVKM. CDR3 nucleotide sequence: TGTGCCAGCAGTTTAGGGGGACAGGATGGACCCATTTATGGCTACACCTTC. As protein: CASSLGGQDGPIYGYTF.

The chain has TRBV7-9 and TRBJ1-1; 8 nucleotides agree with TRBD1. The CDR3 is made up of 15 amino acids. Germline trimming cut 5 bases from V and 1 base from J; bases unmatched to any gene: 6. The germline gives CDR1 SEHNR, CDR2 FQNEAQ (reference sequence). CDR3 loop: CASSPRTGTNTEAFF. The CDR3 DNA reads TGTGCCAGCAGCCCACGGACAGGGACGAACACTGAAGCTTTCTTT. The variable domain in full, completed from reference TRBV7-9 and TRBJ1-1, reads DTGVSQNPRHKITKRGQNVTFRCDPISEHNRLYWYRQTLGQGPEFLTYFQNEAQLEKSRLLSDRFSAERPKGSFSTLEIQRTEQGDSAMYLCASSPRTGTNTEAFFGQGTRLTVV.

This clone has only one observation. J is TRBJ1-1 and V is TRBV5-5; D remains unclear. Germline assignment: CDR1 SGHKS and CDR2 YYEKEE (reference sequence). V was trimmed by 8 bases and J by 3 bases, leaving 5 bases between them. CDR3 length: 10 residues. The CDR3 sequence: CASTDTEAFF. The CDR3 nucleotides are TGTGCCAGTACGGACACTGAAGCTTTCTTT.

CDR3 loop: CASSSAGDPRLANGYTF. In DNA form, the CDR3 reads TGTGCCAGCAGTTCGGCGGGGGACCCCCGGTTAGCGAATGGCTACACCTTC. The chain uses TRBV28 and TRBJ1-2; D perhaps matches TRBD1 (5 bases). This CDR3 has 17 residues. The germline V and J ends were trimmed by 4 bases and 6 bases, with 24 bases remaining between them. Per the germline V gene, CDR1 is MDHEN and CDR2 is SYDVKM.